This entry lists 21 T cell receptor beta chains sequenced from one sample in a study of blood T cells in healthy people across ages (dated by TCRdb to 2013 to 2016). The library came from 5' RACE. For sequencing, an Illumina HiSeq 2500 was employed. A second about 7 to 12 cycle PCR used a sample-barcoded 5' primer and a J-beta primer mix. TCRdb reran the public reads through fastp at Q25 and MiXCR, keeping productive beta chains. Entries are consolidated by CDR3 protein sequence, retaining the most common genes and DNA. Recorded for this sample are some 860,000 distinct CDR3 sequences; approximately 53% of them occurred a single time. The top ten clonotypes cover approximately 24% of the sample. The specimen was blood. The receptors were gathered from a middle-aged man in good health.

This clonotype appeared a single time. The CDR3 carries no conserved terminal phenylalanine or tryptophan, so it likely arises from a read error. The V call is TRBV5-1, the J call TRBJ2-1; a weak D match, TRBD1 (6 bases). The length of the CDR3 is 15 residues. The V gene's germline CDR1 is SGHRS and CDR2 YFSETQ. V was shortened by 0 bases and J by 5 bases, with 12 bases between the two germline ends. CDR3 residues: CASSLDRVGNNEQFS. CDR3 nucleotide sequence: TGCGCCAGCAGCTTGGACAGGGTCGGGAACAATGAGCAGTTCTCC.

This sequence joins TRBV6-2 or TRBV6-3 and TRBJ2-1; 8 bases align to TRBD1. Unmatched junction bases numbered 7, after V lost 0 bases and J lost 3 bases. CDR3 length equals 17 residues. The germline CDR1 and CDR2 sequences are MNHEY and SVGEGT. The CDR3 protein is CASSYSRTGSLYNEQFF. CDR3 nucleotides: TGTGCCAGCAGTTACTCCCGGACAGGGTCTCTCTACAATGAGCAGTTCTTC.

Regarding this clonotype: One end of the junction is discordant with germline, which a read error may explain. V is TRBV7-2 and J is TRBJ2-6; maybe TRBD1 (6 bases). This CDR3 has 12 amino acids. Germline assignment: CDR1 SGHTA and CDR2 FQGNSA. The CDR3 bases are TGTGCCAGCGGCTTGACAGGTGACGTCCTGACTTTC. It encodes CASGLTGDVLTF. The full variable domain, with the rest looked up from reference TRBV7-2 and TRBJ2-6, is GAGVSQSPSNKVTEKGKDVELRCDPISGHTALYWYRQSLGQGLEFLIYFQGNSAPDKSGLPSDRFSAERTGGSVSTLTIQRTQQEDSAVYLCASGLTGDVLTFGAGSRLTVL.

This clonotype turned up a few times. The V gene is TRBV7-2, the J gene TRBJ1-5; D gene ambiguous. The CDR3 runs 14 residues. The V and J ends lost 5 bases and 9 bases respectively, with 17 bases between them. Germline values: CDR1 SGHTA, CDR2 FQGNSA. Here the CDR3 reads CASSLGEGLGPQHF. The CDR3 bases are TGTGCCAGCAGCCTTGGGGAAGGCCTGGGGCCCCAGCATTTT.

The chain recombines TRBV5-1 with TRBJ2-2; D gene ambiguous. Germline CDR1 SGHRS, CDR2 YFSETQ. The CDR3 has 16 residues. The V and J ends lost 1 base and 2 bases respectively, with 12 bases between them. CDR3 protein: CASSLYGSTNTGELFF. CDR3 nucleotides: TGCGCCAGCAGCTTGTATGGCAGCACAAACACCGGGGAGCTGTTTTTT.

This sequence joins TRBV7-2 and TRBJ1-1, with 7 bases lining up with TRBD1. With V trimmed by 5 bases and J by 1 base, 10 bases remained unmatched. Germline lookup yields CDR1 SGHTA and CDR2 FQGNSA. The CDR3 contains 16 residues. The CDR3 here is CASSPSTGPQNTEAFF. For the CDR3, the DNA is TGTGCCAGCAGCCCCTCGACAGGGCCCCAGAACACTGAAGCTTTCTTT.

This chain uses TRBV7-3 with TRBJ2-3; D is perhaps TRBD1 (6 bases). Germline V lookup: CDR1 SGHTA, CDR2 FQGTGA. The V gene lost 1 base and the J gene lost 2 bases, with 13 bases spanning the gap. The CDR3 consists of 16 residues. CDR3 DNA sequence: TGTGCCAGCAGCTTAAACCCAACAGGGTTCACAGATACGCAGTATTTT. Amino acid sequence: CASSLNPTGFTDTQYF.

The chain links TRBV29-1 to TRBJ2-1; possibly TRBD1 or TRBD2 for D (5 bases each). Judging by the DNA end, TRBJ2-7 fits better; the J call may be wrong. Germline V gives CDR1 SQVTM, CDR2 ANQGSEA. This CDR3 is 14 amino acids long. CDR3 sequence (DNA): TGCAGCGTTCGGATTCCGGGACGGAACTACGAGCAGTACTTC. Its translation: CSVRIPGRNYEQYF.

The rearrangement links TRBV15 to TRBJ2-5, with 9 bases that match TRBD2. The CDR3 runs 16 residues. V shed 0 bases and J 4 bases; nucleotides not matched to a gene: 6. Germline V lookup: CDR1 LNHNV, CDR2 YYDKDF (reference sequence). In DNA, the CDR3 is TGTGCCACCAGCAGAGATCAGGGCGGGGGGGGAGAGACCCAGTACTTC. Its protein is CATSRDQGGGGETQYF.

CDR3 sequence: CASQGSGTSVYEQYF. CDR3 in DNA: TGTGCCTCACAGGGGTCCGGGACCTCTGTATACGAGCAGTACTTC. The genes are TRBV28 and TRBJ2-7; 7 positions match TRBD1. CDR3 size: 15 residues. J lost 4 bases, V lost 11 bases, and 17 bases had no gene match. Germline V gene sequence: CDR1 MDHEN, CDR2 SYDVKM. Filled out from reference TRBV28 and TRBJ2-7, the complete variable domain reads DVKVTQSSRYLVKRTGEKVFLECVQDMDHENMFWYRQDPGLGLRLIYFSYDVKMKEKGDIPEGYSVSREKKERFSLILESASTNQTSMYLCASQGSGTSVYEQYFGPGTRLTVT.

Only a few counts were recorded for this clonotype. The CDR3 sequence: CASRRVGGYTF. In DNA, the CDR3 is TGTGCCAGCCGGCGGGTCGGAGGCTACACCTTC. The chain employs TRBV24-1 and TRBJ1-2; no clear D gene. Trimming shortened V by 11 bases and J by 8 bases, and 14 bases separated the two germline ends. Germline CDR1 is KGHDR and CDR2 is SFDVKD. This CDR3 is built from 11 residues.

This clonotype was seen once. This chain connects TRBV25-1 to TRBJ1-3; D is perhaps TRBD1 (6 bases). The CDR3 is 16 amino acids. The germline gives CDR1 MGHDK, CDR2 SYGVNS. The germline V and J ends were trimmed by 3 bases and 0 bases, with 12 bases remaining between them. CDR3 in amino acids: CASSDPDRFSGNTIYF. The CDR3 DNA reads as TGTGCCAGCAGTGACCCGGACAGATTCTCTGGAAACACCATATATTTT. Variable domain in full (rest from reference TRBV25-1 and TRBJ1-3): EADIYQTPRYLVIGTGKKITLECSQTMGHDKMYWYQQDPGMELHLIHYSYGVNSTEKGDLSSESTVSRIRTEHFPLTLESARPSHTSQYLCASSDPDRFSGNTIYFGEGSWLTVV.

This clonotype was seen ten or more times. The chain uses TRBV4-3 and TRBJ1-2; unclear D gene. The CDR3 totals 15 residues. Trimming removed 0 bases at V and 1 base at J, with 9 bases between. In germline, CDR1 is LGHNA, CDR2 YSLEER. The CDR3 here is CASSQDLNRNYGYTF. Here the CDR3 DNA reads TGCGCCAGCAGCCAAGATCTAAACCGTAACTATGGCTACACCTTC.

CDR3 region: CASSFRDSPYEQYF. The CDR3 region has the DNA TGTGCCAGCAGCTTCCGGGACAGTCCCTACGAGCAGTACTTC. The rearrangement links TRBV7-2 to TRBJ2-5; 7 bases are shared with TRBD1. The J call could be wrong; TRBJ2-7 is a better fit for the DNA end. The V gene's germline CDR1 is SGHTA and CDR2 FQGNSA. The CDR3 runs 14 residues.

Remarks on this clonotype: One end of the junction fails to match germline, which may point to a read error. V is TRBV6-6 and J is TRBJ2-3; D assignment may be TRBD1 or TRBD2 (5 bases each). This CDR3 spans 17 amino acids. Germline V gene lookup returns CDR1 MNHNY and CDR2 SVGAGI (reference sequence). The CDR3 region has the DNA TGTGCCAGCAGTTACCTCAAACGGGACCCTAGCACAGATACGCGGTATTTT. Protein product: CASSYLKRDPSTDTRYF.

The chain joins TRBV6-1 to TRBJ2-1, with D possibly TRBD2 on 7 matching bases. There are 17 residues in the CDR3. Germline V gene sequence: CDR1 MNHNS, CDR2 SASEGT. V gave up 3 bases and J gave up 3 bases, with 18 bases separating them. CDR3 nucleotide sequence: TGTGCCAGCAGTGACTACGGGTCGGGGGGCCGCTACAATGAGCAGTTCTTC. This encodes CASSDYGSGGRYNEQFF.

This chain uses TRBV15 with TRBJ2-1; a weak D match, TRBD2 (5 bases). V shed 4 bases and J shed 0 bases, with 25 bases lying between them. Germline-derived CDR1 and CDR2 are LNHNV and YYDKDF (reference sequence). This CDR3 contains 20 residues. CDR3 bases: TGTGCCACCAGCACCCCCCCGGGGAGCGTAAGCGCTAGCTCCTACAATGAGCAGTTCTTC. As protein: CATSTPPGSVSASSYNEQFF.

This clonotype appeared a few times. The rearrangement joins TRBV4-3 to TRBJ1-4; the D is unclear. Germline CDR1 LGHNA, CDR2 YSLEER. V was cut by 2 bases and J by 3 bases, with 13 bases left in between. This CDR3 has 16 amino acids. The CDR3 sequence: CASSQQQRSSNEKLFF. The DNA of the CDR3 is TGCGCCAGCAGCCAACAACAGCGATCATCTAATGAAAAACTGTTTTTT.

This clonotype has only one observation. This sequence may be a read error, since a much larger clone differs from it by one base. This chain uses TRBV14 with TRBJ1-2; no definite D call. Germline-derived CDR1 and CDR2 are SGHDN and FVKESK. This CDR3 contains 16 residues. The CDR3 is CASSQQTGQSVDGNTF. CDR3 DNA sequence: TGTGCCAGCAGCCAACAGACGGGCCAGAGTGTCGATGGCAACACCTTC.

A few counts support this clonotype. The chain carries TRBV6-1 and TRBJ2-3; TRBD2 agrees at 15 bases. Trimming took 4 bases from V and 6 from J; bases not matched to a gene: 2. Germline CDR1 reads MNHNS; CDR2 reads SASEGT. The CDR3 is made up of 15 amino acids. The CDR3 DNA follows: TGTGCCAGCAGTGGGACTAGCGGGGGGGCCGATACGCAGTATTTT. Protein sequence: CASSGTSGGADTQYF.

This chain uses TRBV25-1 with TRBJ2-7; 10 bases align to TRBD2. The CDR3 sequence is 15 residues long. Trimming took 5 bases from V and 1 from J; bases not matched to a gene: 5. Germline V gene sequence: CDR1 MGHDK, CDR2 SYGVNS. CDR3 DNA sequence: TGTGCCAGCAGTTCTACTAGCGGGGAATCCTACGAGCAGTACTTC. It yields the protein CASSSTSGESYEQYF.